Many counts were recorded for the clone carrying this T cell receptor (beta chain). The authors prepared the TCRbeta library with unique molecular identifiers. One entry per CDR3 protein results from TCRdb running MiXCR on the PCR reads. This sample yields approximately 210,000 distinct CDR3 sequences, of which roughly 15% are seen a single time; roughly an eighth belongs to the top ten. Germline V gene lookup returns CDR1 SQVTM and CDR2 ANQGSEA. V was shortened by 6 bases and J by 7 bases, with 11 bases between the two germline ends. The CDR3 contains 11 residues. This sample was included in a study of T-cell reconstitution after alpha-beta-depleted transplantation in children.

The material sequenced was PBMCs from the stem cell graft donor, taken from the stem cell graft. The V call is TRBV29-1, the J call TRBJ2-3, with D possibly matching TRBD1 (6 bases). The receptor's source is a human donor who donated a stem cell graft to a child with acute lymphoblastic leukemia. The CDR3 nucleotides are TGCAGCGTCAAGGGGGTAAATACGCAGTATTTT. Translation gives CSVKGVNTQYF.